This entry features one T cell receptor (beta chain) sequence. Its antigen is currently unknown. Mismatch with germline at one junction end may stem from a read error. Other DNA sequences in the sample encode the same CDR3. Vbeta (60) and Jbeta (13) primers were used in the PCR. Profiling relied on immunoSEQ multiplex PCR, and the TCRdb table lists in-frame clones only, not all of them. The sample yields 100,000 to 150,000 clones, roughly 78% seen once. The data are from a study of cytomegalovirus exposure and HLA in healthy donors. The CDR3 length is 15 residues. Germline loops: CDR1 MRHNA, CDR2 SNTAGT. Study findings and constraints: In an earlier analysis, productive rearrangement rates for most beta V segments clustered near 87% or 30%.

The sample was PBMCs. This sequence originates from a man younger than 45 in good health and CMV-seropositive. The V and J genes are TRBV6-4 and TRBJ1-1, with D unresolved. CDR3 coding DNA: TGTGCCAGCAGTGATAACGGGTCCCCAAGGACTGAAGCTTTCTTC. Translated: CASSDNGSPRTEAFF.